A single sample gave rise to the 21 T cell receptor beta chains below, sequenced in a study of T cell responses to AZD1222 COVID-19 vaccine. Sequencing was performed with immunoSEQ multiplex PCR; in TCRdb, only in-frame clones are kept and a portion is missing. The repertoire holds 120,000 to 150,000 clones, with around 92% as singletons. The specimen was peripheral blood, collected on day 0 of AZD1222 vaccination. All receptors derive from an adult in good health.

This clone was recorded once. This chain joins TRBV7-9 and TRBJ2-1; 9 bases align to TRBD1. Germline CDR1 is SEHNR and CDR2 is FQNEAQ (reference sequence). J lost 6 bases, V lost 4 bases, and 7 bases had no gene match. The CDR3 has 15 residues. CDR3 sequence (DNA): TGTGCCAGCAGCTCCGGGACAGGGCTTGCCAATGAGCAGTTCTTC. Residues: CASSSGTGLANEQFF.

The chain has TRBV7-8 and TRBJ1-5; D possibly corresponds to TRBD1 (5 bases). V shed 4 bases and J shed 7 bases, with 11 bases lying between them. The CDR3 runs 13 residues. Per germline, CDR1 SGHVS and CDR2 FQNEAQ. CDR3 loop: CASSSTQGQPQHF. CDR3 nucleotide sequence: TGTGCCAGCAGCTCAACCCAGGGACAGCCCCAGCATTTT.

This clone has only a few counts. The chain joins TRBV12-3 or TRBV12-4 to TRBJ2-7; D remains unclear. The CDR3 runs to 12 residues. Trimming removed 3 bases at V and 4 bases at J, with 7 bases between. The CDR3 is CASSLGAYEQYF. The CDR3, as DNA: TGTGCCAGCAGTTTGGGCGCTTACGAGCAGTACTTC.

This clone was seen once. The chain recombines TRBV6-5 with TRBJ2-5; 14 bases line up with TRBD2. J was trimmed by 7 bases and V by 5 bases; bases with no gene match: 3. This CDR3 region has 14 residues. Germline V gene data show CDR1 as MNHEY and CDR2 as SVGAGI. The CDR3 loop reads CASSRGLAGGTQYF. DNA for the CDR3: TGTGCCAGCAGTCGCGGACTAGCGGGAGGGACCCAGTACTTC.

The chain is built from TRBV7-9 and TRBJ2-7, with D uncertain. Germline V gene data show CDR1 as SEHNR and CDR2 as FQNEAQ (reference sequence). CDR3 length: 14 residues. V was pared by 1 base and J by 2 bases, with 9 bases between. The chain's CDR3 is CASSLDGETYEQYF. For the CDR3, the DNA is TGTGCCAGCAGCTTAGACGGAGAAACCTACGAGCAGTACTTC.

The chain links TRBV4-2 to TRBJ2-7; 14 bases map to TRBD2. The germline gives CDR1 LGHNA, CDR2 YNFKEQ. The length of the CDR3 is 16 residues. J was trimmed by 3 bases and V by 3 bases; bases with no gene match: 4. CDR3 bases: TGTGCCAGCAGCCAGGGACTAGCGGGGGAATACTACGAGCAGTACTTC. Its translation: CASSQGLAGEYYEQYF.

This chain connects TRBV4-1 to TRBJ1-4; 8 bases agree with TRBD1. V dropped 3 bases and J dropped 5; count of bases not matched to a gene: 5. The CDR3 covers 15 residues. Germline values: CDR1 MGHRA, CDR2 YSYEKL. CDR3 region: CASSHQDRGNEKLFF. Written as DNA, the CDR3 is TGCGCCAGCAGCCATCAAGACAGGGGCAATGAAAAACTGTTTTTT.

The rearrangement uses TRBV18 and TRBJ1-2; 8 bases are a match to TRBD1. This CDR3 is built from 13 residues. From germline, CDR1 is KGHSH and CDR2 LQKENI. V was pared by 3 bases and J by 4 bases, with 1 base of the junction left unmatched. The CDR3 sequence: CASSPDRGYGYTF. CDR3 DNA: TGTGCCAGCTCACCTGACAGGGGCTATGGCTACACCTTC.

The rearrangement uses TRBV4-1 and TRBJ1-2; weak D call: TRBD1 (5 bases). Germline V gives CDR1 MGHRA, CDR2 YSYEKL. With 2 bases removed from V and 6 bases from J, the gap between germline ends came to 13 bases. The CDR3 runs to 14 residues. The CDR3 DNA reads as TGCGCCAGCAGCCAAACTCAGGGAAATGATGGCTACACCTTC. Translation gives CASSQTQGNDGYTF.

The chain combines TRBV19 with TRBJ1-5; no clear D. V lost 4 bases and J lost 1, with 11 bases in between. This CDR3 has 15 amino acids. The germline V gene has CDR1 LNHDA and CDR2 SQIVND (reference sequence). In DNA, the CDR3 is TGTGCCAGTAGTACAGGTCGTCCGAGCAATCAGCCCCAGCATTTT. It is translated as CASSTGRPSNQPQHF.

V is TRBV19 and J is TRBJ1-1, with D perhaps matching TRBD1 (5 bases). The germline CDR1 and CDR2 sequences are LNHDA and SQIVND (reference sequence). V lost 7 bases and J 4 bases, leaving 16 bases between the germline ends. This CDR3 is 14 amino acids long. The CDR3 coding sequence is TGTGCCAGTACCCTCCGGGGGTTCGGCACTGAAGCTTTCTTT. Protein product: CASTLRGFGTEAFF.

J is TRBJ2-1 and V is TRBV4-1, with 16 bases identical to TRBD2. After removal of 3 bases from V and 4 bases from J, the junction contained 9 bases not matched to a gene. This CDR3 region has 19 residues. CDR1 and CDR2 from the germline V gene are MGHRA and YSYEKL. The CDR3 bases are TGCGCCAGCAGCCACCCCGGGACTAGCGGGAGGGCCGGGTACAATGAGCAGTTCTTC. Protein sequence: CASSHPGTSGRAGYNEQFF.

The chain has TRBV15 and TRBJ1-5; D perhaps matches TRBD1 (6 bases). This CDR3 has 15 amino acids. Germline CDR1 and CDR2: LNHNV and YYDKDF (reference sequence). V lost 0 bases, J lost 6 bases, and 12 bases lay in between. The CDR3 here is CATSRDRGAGQPQHF. CDR3 nucleotides: TGTGCCACCAGCAGAGATCGGGGGGCGGGTCAGCCCCAGCATTTT.

This clone was observed once. J is TRBJ1-2 and V is TRBV6-5, with D uncertain. Germline V lookup: CDR1 MNHEY, CDR2 SVGAGI. This CDR3 spans 15 amino acids. Between the trimmed V and J ends, which lost 5 bases and 1 base, there was a span of 14 bases. CDR3 region: CASSRGRGNNYGYTF. CDR3 sequence (DNA): TGTGCCAGCAGTCGAGGGCGAGGGAATAACTATGGCTACACCTTC.

The J gene is TRBJ2-7, the V gene TRBV5-4, with D tentatively TRBD1 or TRBD2 (5 bases each). The CDR3 consists of 17 residues. V lost 4 bases and J 2 bases, leaving 22 bases between the germline ends. Per germline, CDR1 SGHNT and CDR2 YYREEE (reference sequence). The DNA for the CDR3 is TGTGCCAGCAGCAAGGTCTGGTCGGGGACGGCCGCCTACGAGCAGTACTTC. Translation gives CASSKVWSGTAAYEQYF.

The chain is built from TRBV4-3 and TRBJ1-2, with TRBD1 matching 7 bases. After removal of 1 base from V and 3 bases from J, the junction contained 5 bases not matched to a gene. Germline CDR1 and CDR2: LGHNA and YSLEER. The CDR3 runs to 15 residues. CDR3 in DNA: TGCGCCAGCAGCCAAGGGAGGGGGCAACACTATGGCTACACCTTC. Amino acids: CASSQGRGQHYGYTF.

This sequence joins TRBV28 and TRBJ2-3; 7 bases map to TRBD2. CDR1 and CDR2 from the germline V gene are MDHEN and SYDVKM. The CDR3 is made up of 13 amino acids. V shed 10 bases and J 5 bases; nucleotides not matched to a gene: 9. This CDR3 reads CATCGSLRDTQYF. In nucleotides, the CDR3 is TGTGCCACCTGCGGGAGCCTTAGAGATACGCAGTATTTT.

CDR3 amino acids: CASSLTERSSPLHF. The CDR3 bases are TGTGCCAGCAGCCTGACAGAGAGGAGCTCACCCCTCCACTTT. This chain joins TRBV5-6 and TRBJ1-6; possible D gene TRBD1, 5 bases. The V gene lost 4 bases and the J gene lost 10 bases, with 15 bases spanning the gap. Germline-derived CDR1 and CDR2 are SGHDT and YYEEEE. This CDR3 has 14 residues.

This clone was seen once. V is TRBV24-1 and J is TRBJ1-5, with unresolved D. V was cut by 2 bases and J by 0 bases, with 16 bases left in between. The length of the CDR3 is 18 residues. Germline lookup yields CDR1 KGHDR and CDR2 SFDVKD. The CDR3 reads CATSDSSRWRYSNQPQHF. CDR3 coding DNA: TGTGCCACCAGTGATTCCTCGCGATGGAGGTATAGCAATCAGCCCCAGCATTTT.

This clone was detected once. The V gene is TRBV5-4, the J gene TRBJ2-2, with TRBD2 identical over 15 bases. This CDR3 contains 18 residues. Trimming took 4 bases from V and 7 from J; bases not matched to a gene: 11. In germline, CDR1 is SGHNT, CDR2 YYREEE (reference sequence). The CDR3 sequence is CASSTGLAGGPDGGELFF. CDR3 sequence (DNA): TGTGCCAGCAGCACGGGACTAGCGGGGGGACCTGACGGCGGGGAGCTGTTTTTT. The full variable domain, rest sourced from reference TRBV5-4 and TRBJ2-2, is ETGVTQSPTHLIKTRGQQVTLRCSSQSGHNTVSWYQQALGQGPQFIFQYYREEENGRGNFPPRFSGLQFPNYSSELNVNALELDDSALYLCASSTGLAGGPDGGELFFGEGSRLTVL.

This clone is a singleton in its sample. The chain is built from TRBV12-3 or TRBV12-4 and TRBJ2-5; D gene uncertain. The CDR3 loop spans 11 amino acids. The V and J ends lost 8 bases and 0 bases respectively, with 4 bases between them. Here the CDR3 reads CASADQETQYF. CDR3 nucleotides: TGTGCCAGCGCAGACCAAGAGACCCAGTACTTC.